This T cell receptor (beta chain) originates from a study of blood T cells in healthy people across ages. This clonotype has just a few counts. CDR1 and CDR2 from the germline V gene are DFQATT and SNEGSKA (reference sequence). V was pared by 2 bases and J by 6 bases, with 9 bases of the junction left unmatched. There are 17 residues in the CDR3. Every donor gave 8.5 to 10 milliliters of peripheral blood. Extracted total RNA amounted to at least 5.5 micrograms for each sample. Primers used in a second PCR of about 7 to 12 cycles were a sample-barcoded 5' primer and a J-beta primer mix. MiXCR, applied by TCRdb to the 5' RACE reads, yields one record per CDR3 protein. Counted here are hundreds of thousands of distinct CDR3 sequences, about 25% occurring once; the ten biggest clones make up roughly 9.4%. These data were also filed under a second study, of T cells of mothers and their children. As that study records: Related mother-child pairs shared slightly more overlap than unrelated pairs, but the difference was non-significant.

V usage is TRBV20-1 and J usage is TRBJ2-2; TRBD2 agrees at 13 bases. This receptor was taken from a boy aged 5-17 years in good health. The specimen was blood. CDR3 sequence reads: CSARPSTSGGASGELFF. In DNA form, the CDR3 reads TGCAGTGCTAGACCTTCCACTAGCGGGGGGGCGTCCGGGGAGCTGTTTTTT.